This T cell receptor (beta chain) was found in a study of preoperative IRX-2 immunotherapy in early breast cancer. Documented treatment: preoperative locoregional IRX-2 cytokine immunotherapy. Samples came from a phase Ib trial of preoperative locoregional IRX-2 cytokine immunotherapy. This CDR3 comprises 15 residues. Trimming stripped 5 bases from V and 7 bases from J, with 17 bases between. CDR1 and CDR2 (germline): MNHGY, SAAAGT. This clone was seen just once. The table came from immunoSEQ multiplex PCR; TCRdb's copy has only in-frame clones and leaves some out. Of about 27,000 clones in the sample, 65% to 85% were seen once.

The sample was lymph node tissue, taken before IRX-2 immunotherapy. This chain uses TRBV6-8 with TRBJ1-4; D may be TRBD1 (5 bases). This receptor was taken from a human donor with breast cancer. This CDR3 is CASSVRGRGFEKLFF. CDR3 bases: TGTGCCAGCAGTGTAAGAGGGCGGGGGTTTGAAAAACTGTTTTTT.